The rows below give T cell receptor beta chains drawn from one sample of a study of regulatory T cells in long-lasting Graves disease. TCRdb ran MiXCR on the multiplex PCR reads and lists one entry per CDR3 protein. The sample lists 440,000 or so distinct CDR3 sequences; 15% were seen once. The sample also formed part of further work on T cells in Graves' hyperthyroidism and ophthalmopathy.

The sequences come from peripheral blood mononuclear cells (PBMCs), collected at new diagnosis, from a patient treated with antithyroid drugs. These receptors were collected from a woman aged 25 to 39 with Graves disease. CDR3s leave out the opening cysteine and the closing phenylalanine or tryptophan.

TRBJ2-1,TRBV2,ASSESPNYPNNEQF
TRBJ2-4,TRBV7-9,ASSPGGGNIQY
TRBJ2-7,TRBV11-2,ASSLSGQGSYEQY
TRBJ2-7,TRBV7-9,ASSLGWSGSSREQY
TRBJ2-5,TRBV15,ATSGVGKGLPGETQY
TRBJ2-1,TRBV6-1,ASRTGTEYNEQF
TRBJ2-2,TRBV12-3/TRBV12-4,ASSLREAGELF
TRBJ2-3,TRBV20-1,SAVKDRDGGGFVTDTQY
TRBJ1-2,TRBV5-1,ASSTDTVLRGYT
TRBJ2-3,TRBV7-8,ASSPRSRGTDTQY
TRBJ2-2,TRBV9,ASSVESSLLAGELF
TRBJ2-1,TRBV6-5,ASSCSMSGLSV
TRBJ2-7,TRBV27,ASSSDPGAYEQY
TRBJ2-7,TRBV2,ASSEDPSEQY
TRBJ1-2,TRBV25-1,ASQTGQGVGYT
TRBJ2-7,TRBV28,ASSSHGSDYEQY
TRBJ1-1,TRBV20-1,SARDYRDTEAF
TRBJ2-5,TRBV7-9,ASRPRRDNQETQY
TRBJ1-1,TRBV28,ASGGWTEGRAF
TRBJ1-1,TRBV6-2/TRBV6-3,ASPGFDTEAF
TRBJ2-1,TRBV6-1,ASSPGHQGSYNEQF
TRBJ1-4,TRBV29-1,SVSPGPNEKLF
TRBJ2-3,TRBV25-1,ASSGLQWADTQY
TRBJ1-3,TRBV6-2/TRBV6-3,ASSATGTGGNTIY
TRBJ2-5,TRBV5-1,ASSYQGTGGETQY
TRBJ1-1,TRBV5-4,ASSPRQGRTEAF
-,TRBV11-2,ASSLEAGGGQF
TRBJ2-5,TRBV9,ASSVRPGGTSGSYQETQY
TRBJ2-7,TRBV2,ASSEEFSGFEQY
TRBJ2-1,TRBV6-5,ASSYLAGGGYNEQF
TRBJ2-7,TRBV5-6,ASSMTGYEQY
TRBJ2-1,TRBV3-1,ASSRGILAGLTPGEQF
TRBJ1-1,TRBV12-3/TRBV12-4,ASRTSSRRNTEAF